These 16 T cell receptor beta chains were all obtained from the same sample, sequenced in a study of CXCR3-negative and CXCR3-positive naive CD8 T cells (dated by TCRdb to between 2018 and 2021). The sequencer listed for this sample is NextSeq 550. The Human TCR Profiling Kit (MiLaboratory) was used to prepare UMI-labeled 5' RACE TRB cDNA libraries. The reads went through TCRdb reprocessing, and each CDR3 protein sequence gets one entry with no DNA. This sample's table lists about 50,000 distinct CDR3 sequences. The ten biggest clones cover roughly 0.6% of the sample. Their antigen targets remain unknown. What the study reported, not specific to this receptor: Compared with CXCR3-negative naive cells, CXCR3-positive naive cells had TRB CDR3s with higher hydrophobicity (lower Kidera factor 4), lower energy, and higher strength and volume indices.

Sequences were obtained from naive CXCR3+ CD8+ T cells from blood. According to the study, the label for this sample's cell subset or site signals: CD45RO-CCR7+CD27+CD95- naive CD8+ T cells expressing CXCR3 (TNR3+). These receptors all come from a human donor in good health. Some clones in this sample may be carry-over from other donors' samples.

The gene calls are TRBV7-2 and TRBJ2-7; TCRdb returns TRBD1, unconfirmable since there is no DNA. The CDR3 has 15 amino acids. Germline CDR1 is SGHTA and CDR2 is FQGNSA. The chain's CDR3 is CASSLHGGAAYEQYF.

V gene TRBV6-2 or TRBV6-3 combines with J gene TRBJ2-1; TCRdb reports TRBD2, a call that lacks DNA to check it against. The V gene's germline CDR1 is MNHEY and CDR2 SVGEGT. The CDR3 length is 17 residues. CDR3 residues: CASSYLKERGAGDEQFF.

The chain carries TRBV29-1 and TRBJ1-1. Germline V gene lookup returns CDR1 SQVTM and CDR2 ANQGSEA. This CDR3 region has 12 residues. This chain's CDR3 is CIGQVMNTEAFF.

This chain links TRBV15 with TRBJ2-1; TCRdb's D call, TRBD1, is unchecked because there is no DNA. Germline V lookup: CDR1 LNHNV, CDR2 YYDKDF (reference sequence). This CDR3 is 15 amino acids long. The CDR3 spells CATSIRTGDYNEQFF.

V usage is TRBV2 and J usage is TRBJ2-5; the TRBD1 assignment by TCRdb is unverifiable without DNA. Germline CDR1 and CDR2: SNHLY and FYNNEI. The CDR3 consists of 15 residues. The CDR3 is CASRSWGEWGETQYF.

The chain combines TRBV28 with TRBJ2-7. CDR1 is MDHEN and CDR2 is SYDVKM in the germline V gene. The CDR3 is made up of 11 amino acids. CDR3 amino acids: CASRSICEQYF.

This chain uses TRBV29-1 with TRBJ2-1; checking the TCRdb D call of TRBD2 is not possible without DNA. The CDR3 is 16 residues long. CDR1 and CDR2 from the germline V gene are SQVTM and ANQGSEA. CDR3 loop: CSVEDVASGGWGEQFF.

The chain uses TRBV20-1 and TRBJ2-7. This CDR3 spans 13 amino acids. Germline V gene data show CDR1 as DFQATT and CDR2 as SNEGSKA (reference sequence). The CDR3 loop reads CSARGVTHYEQYF.

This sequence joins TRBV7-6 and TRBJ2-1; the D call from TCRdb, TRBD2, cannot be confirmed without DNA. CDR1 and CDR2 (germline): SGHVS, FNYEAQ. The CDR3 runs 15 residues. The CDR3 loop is CASSLGLAGGYEQFF.

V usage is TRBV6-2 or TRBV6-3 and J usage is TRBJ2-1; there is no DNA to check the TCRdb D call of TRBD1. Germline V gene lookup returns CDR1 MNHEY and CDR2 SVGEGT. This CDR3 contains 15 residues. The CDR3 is CASSLTIGGVYEQFF.

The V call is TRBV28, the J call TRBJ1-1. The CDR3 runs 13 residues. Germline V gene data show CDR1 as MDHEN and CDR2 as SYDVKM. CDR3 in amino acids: CASTESLISEAFF.

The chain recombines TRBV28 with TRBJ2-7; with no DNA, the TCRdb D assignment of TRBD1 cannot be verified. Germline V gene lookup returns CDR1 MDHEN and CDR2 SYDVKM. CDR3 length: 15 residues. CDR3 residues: CASSWERGGIWTQYF.

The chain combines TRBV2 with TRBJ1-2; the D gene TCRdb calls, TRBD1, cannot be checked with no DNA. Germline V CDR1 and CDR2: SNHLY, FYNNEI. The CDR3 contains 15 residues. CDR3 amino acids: CASRPTGIDPYGYTF.

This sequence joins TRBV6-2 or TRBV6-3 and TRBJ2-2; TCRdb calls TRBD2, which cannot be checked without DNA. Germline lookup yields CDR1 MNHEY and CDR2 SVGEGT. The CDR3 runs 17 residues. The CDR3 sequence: CASSSILAGENTGELFF.

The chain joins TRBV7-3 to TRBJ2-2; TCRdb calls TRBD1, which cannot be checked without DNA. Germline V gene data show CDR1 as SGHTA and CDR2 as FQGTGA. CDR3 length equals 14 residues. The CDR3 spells CASSSDRNTGELFF.

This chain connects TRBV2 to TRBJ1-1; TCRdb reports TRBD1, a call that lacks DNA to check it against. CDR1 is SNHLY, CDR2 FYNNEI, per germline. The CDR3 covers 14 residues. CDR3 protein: CATRSTGAEERAFF.